This T cell receptor (beta chain) was sequenced for a study of blood T cell repertoires in COVID-19. Trimming took 2 bases from V and 14 from J; bases not matched to a gene: 8. The CDR3 runs to 14 residues. Germline values: CDR1 SNHLY, CDR2 FYNNEI. Source study methods: Reference gene primer amplification in the assay estimated nucleated cell counts. Sequencing was performed with immunoSEQ multiplex PCR; in TCRdb, only in-frame clones are kept and a portion is missing. Clonal size and the V and J genes are those of that table, whereas D and trimming came from the DNA. The profile shows about 76,000 clones, about 88% of them singletons.

V is TRBV2 and J is TRBJ1-4; 10 nucleotides agree with TRBD1. The sequencing input was peripheral blood. This receptor was identified in a man in his sixties with COVID-19, enrolled during active disease. The CDR3 DNA reads as TGTGCCAGCAGTGAACCCCTGGACAGGGGGGTTCTGTTTTTT. Residues: CASSEPLDRGVLFF.